Listed here are 29 T cell receptor beta chains from one sample, sequenced in a study of T cells in Graves' hyperthyroidism and ophthalmopathy. Amplified TCR beta CDR3 regions came from RNA transcripts. Carried out on the TCR CDR3, a first-round RT-PCR used the HTBI primer set. TCRdb analysed the multiplex PCR reads with MiXCR anew, one entry per CDR3 protein. Of roughly 700,000 distinct CDR3 sequences detected, around 15% appear once; the ten largest clones hold 15% to 18%. The sequencing sample was made of blood. Source of these receptors: a man aged 45-65 years with Graves' hyperthyroidism.

Many counts were recorded for this clonotype. The J gene is TRBJ2-3, the V gene TRBV15; D is undetermined. V was pared by 6 bases and J by 1 base, with 14 bases between. Germline CDR1 and CDR2: LNHNV and YYDKDF (reference sequence). This CDR3 is built from 15 residues. CDR3 sequence reads: CATSPAIMGTDTQYF. The CDR3 coding sequence is TGTGCCACCAGTCCTGCGATTATGGGCACAGATACGCAGTATTTT.

This clonotype has ten or more counts. The V call is TRBV19, the J call TRBJ2-7; 11 bases fit TRBD2. Trimming at V came to 4 bases and at J to 4 bases, leaving 6 bases not matched to a gene. This CDR3 region has 15 residues. Germline lookup yields CDR1 LNHDA and CDR2 SQIVND (reference sequence). CDR3: CASSTSGTSGYEQYF. CDR3 nucleotide sequence: TGTGCCAGTAGTACTTCCGGGACTAGCGGATACGAGCAGTACTTC.

V gene TRBV19 combines with J gene TRBJ2-3, with D perhaps TRBD2 (6 bases). The CDR3 loop spans 13 amino acids. V lost 3 bases and J lost 5, with 9 bases in between. Germline assignment: CDR1 LNHDA and CDR2 SQIVND (reference sequence). The CDR3 protein is CASSIGGKDTQYF. The CDR3 DNA reads TGTGCCAGTAGTATTGGGGGGAAAGATACGCAGTATTTT.

Ten or more counts support this clonotype. The chain carries TRBV6-5 and TRBJ1-6; D is possibly TRBD1 (5 bases). This CDR3 has 17 amino acids. V lost 0 bases, J lost 1 base, and 10 bases lay in between. Germline V gene sequence: CDR1 MNHEY, CDR2 SVGAGI. CDR3 nucleotide sequence: TGTGCCAGCAGTTACTCGGCCGGGGCGTCCTATAATTCACCCCTCCACTTT. It yields the protein CASSYSAGASYNSPLHF.

This clonotype was seen at least ten times. The chain uses TRBV27 and TRBJ2-1; D perhaps matches TRBD2 (6 bases). Trimming took 6 bases from V and 8 from J, leaving 23 bases between them. This CDR3 region has 16 residues. Germline loops: CDR1 MNHEY, CDR2 SMNVEV (reference sequence). The CDR3 protein is CASRLGTRPPRDEQFF. The DNA of the CDR3 is TGTGCCAGCAGACTCGGGACTCGGCCCCCGAGGGATGAGCAGTTCTTC.

This clonotype has just a few counts. In DNA, the CDR3 is TGCAGTGCTAATCAGGGTAACTATGGCTACACCTTC. It yields the protein CSANQGNYGYTF. The chain combines TRBV20-1 with TRBJ1-2, with D possibly TRBD1 on 5 matching bases. Germline V gene sequence: CDR1 DFQATT, CDR2 SNEGSKA (reference sequence). Between the trimmed V and J ends, which lost 4 bases and 1 base, there was a span of 7 bases. CDR3 length: 12 amino acids.

V and J are TRBV9 and TRBJ2-2; no definite D call. The CDR3 loop spans 14 amino acids. V was trimmed by 0 bases and J by 3 bases, leaving 6 bases between them. Germline CDR1 and CDR2: SGDLS and YYNGEE. The CDR3: CASSVDEYTGELFF. Here the CDR3 DNA reads TGTGCCAGCAGCGTAGACGAGTACACCGGGGAGCTGTTTTTT.

This clonotype appeared a few times. This chain connects TRBV28 to TRBJ2-3; D not certain. Germline CDR1 and CDR2: MDHEN and SYDVKM. The CDR3 has 13 residues. V lost 7 bases, J lost 2 bases, and 10 bases lay in between. The CDR3 loop reads CASNPRATDTQYF. DNA of the CDR3: TGTGCCAGCAATCCTAGAGCCACAGATACGCAGTATTTT.

This clonotype was seen many times. The gene calls are TRBV6-1 and TRBJ1-2, with D unresolved. V shed 8 bases and J shed 4 bases, with 17 bases lying between them. The CDR3 spans 14 residues. The germline gives CDR1 MNHNS, CDR2 SASEGT. The CDR3 coding sequence is TGTGCCAGCGAACCACAAGCCTACAGCTATGGCTACACCTTC. Its protein product is CASEPQAYSYGYTF.

This clonotype was detected a few times. The V call is TRBV7-2, the J call TRBJ1-5; D perhaps matches TRBD1 (5 bases). Deletions cut 2 bases from V and 4 bases from J, with 18 bases between. The CDR3 has 17 residues. Germline V gives CDR1 SGHTA, CDR2 FQGNSA. The CDR3 loop reads CASSLFIGRVRNQPQHF. In DNA, the CDR3 is TGTGCCAGCAGCTTATTTATTGGCAGGGTAAGAAATCAGCCCCAGCATTTT.

A few counts support this clonotype. V gene TRBV28 combines with J gene TRBJ1-5; D not resolved. This CDR3 contains 14 residues. V shed 3 bases and J shed 6 bases, with 12 bases lying between them. Germline-derived CDR1 and CDR2 are MDHEN and SYDVKM. The CDR3 sequence is CASSFPGWSQPQHF. CDR3 sequence (DNA): TGTGCCAGCAGTTTTCCGGGTTGGAGTCAGCCCCAGCATTTT.

The chain has TRBV5-1 and TRBJ2-5; 9 bases align to TRBD2. This CDR3 spans 14 amino acids. V trimming: 2 bases; J trimming: 4 bases; junction bases outside the gene matches: 3. Germline CDR1 SGHRS, CDR2 YFSETQ. The CDR3 DNA follows: TGCGCCAGCAGCTTCGGAGCGGGAGGAGAGACCCAGTACTTC. Translation: CASSFGAGGETQYF.

This clonotype turned up a few times. The V call is TRBV29-1, the J call TRBJ2-5; D gene unclear. Germline values: CDR1 SQVTM, CDR2 ANQGSEA. This CDR3 contains 12 residues. Between the trimmed V and J ends, which lost 5 bases and 2 bases, there was a span of 9 bases. The CDR3 is CSVQSGQETQYF. The CDR3 coding sequence is TGCAGCGTTCAAAGTGGACAAGAGACCCAGTACTTC.

About this clonotype: A much larger clone is a single base away; this may be a read error. The rearrangement uses TRBV7-2 and TRBJ2-4; TRBD1 might be the D (6 bases). Per the germline V gene, CDR1 is SGHTA and CDR2 is FQGNSA. The CDR3 consists of 11 residues. The V end was cut by 3 bases, the J end by 9 bases, with 6 bases between. DNA for the CDR3: TGTGCCAGCAGCTTCAGGGGCATTCAGTACTTC. It is translated as CASSFRGIQYF.

This clonotype was observed a handful of times. As the CDR3 is not closed by the conserved phenylalanine or tryptophan, this likely results from a read error. The CDR3 DNA sequence: TGTGCCACTAGGCTTTCCCGGGACAGGGGCTACGAGCAGTACCTC. Protein sequence: CATRLSRDRGYEQYL. The chain combines TRBV6-1 with TRBJ2-7; 10 bases match TRBD1. The V gene end was trimmed by 10 bases and the J gene end by 3 bases; junction bases not matched to a gene: 12. The CDR3 length is 15 residues. The germline V gene encodes CDR1 MNHNS and CDR2 SASEGT.

This rearrangement joins TRBV11-2 to TRBJ2-1, with D uncertain. The germline CDR1 and CDR2 sequences are SGHAT and FQNNGV. V shed 1 base and J shed 3 bases, with 10 bases lying between them. This CDR3 region has 15 residues. As DNA, the CDR3 is TGTGCCAGCAGCTTAGCTCTAGTAGGCTACAATGAGCAGTTCTTC. Its protein product is CASSLALVGYNEQFF. Full variable domain (remainder filled in from reference TRBV11-2 and TRBJ2-1): EAGVAQSPRYKIIEKRQSVAFWCNPISGHATLYWYQQILGQGPKLLIQFQNNGVVDDSQLPKDRFSAERLKGVDSTLKIQPAKLEDSAVYLCASSLALVGYNEQFFGPGTRLTVL.

This clonotype was picked up many times. This rearrangement joins TRBV12-3 or TRBV12-4 to TRBJ2-7, with no clear D. The CDR3 consists of 15 residues. V was trimmed by 5 bases and J by 0 bases, leaving 14 bases between them. The CDR3 sequence is CASSPRRGYSYEQYF. CDR3 coding DNA: TGTGCCAGCAGTCCTCGTCGAGGATACTCCTACGAGCAGTACTTC.

This clonotype was seen a few times. The chain couples TRBV5-1 to TRBJ2-7; 7 bases are a match to TRBD2. The CDR3 extends over 15 amino acids. Germline V gene lookup returns CDR1 SGHRS and CDR2 YFSETQ. V gave up 1 base and J gave up 2 bases; unmatched junction bases: 6. CDR3 nucleotides: TGCGCCAGCAGCTTGACGAGCGGGACTACCTACGAGCAGTACTTC. The encoded protein is CASSLTSGTTYEQYF.

V gene TRBV12-3 or TRBV12-4 combines with J gene TRBJ2-7, with 11 positions matching TRBD2. The length of the CDR3 is 16 residues. V was pared by 2 bases and J by 4 bases, with 7 bases of the junction left unmatched. The chain's CDR3 is CASSLLAGGEVYEQYF. The CDR3 nucleotides read TGTGCCAGCAGTTTACTAGCGGGAGGAGAAGTATACGAGCAGTACTTC.

This clonotype was seen more than once but under ten times. The chain employs TRBV5-1 and TRBJ1-4; D uncertain. Germline CDR1 is SGHRS and CDR2 is YFSETQ. The CDR3 spans 13 residues. The V end lost 0 bases, the J end lost 4 bases, and 4 bases lay between the germline ends. The CDR3 DNA follows: TGCGCCAGCAGCTTGGTGGTTAATGAAAAACTGTTTTTT. Translation gives CASSLVVNEKLFF.

This sequence joins TRBV20-1 and TRBJ2-5; 12 positions match TRBD2. The germline V gene encodes CDR1 DFQATT and CDR2 SNEGSKA (reference sequence). V shed 2 bases and J 5 bases; nucleotides not matched to a gene: 9. This CDR3 comprises 16 residues. The CDR3 DNA is TGCAGTGCTAGACCCCTAGCGGGAGGGCCCCGGGAGACCCAGTACTTC. Protein: CSARPLAGGPRETQYF.

This clonotype has just a few counts. The chain is built from TRBV3-1 and TRBJ1-2, with 8 bases lining up with TRBD1. The CDR3 totals 17 residues. Germline V CDR1 and CDR2: LGHDT, YNNKEL (reference sequence). J gave up 5 bases and V 4 bases, and 15 bases lay outside the gene matches. The DNA of the CDR3 is TGTGCCAGCAGCCTCCGCTCACCTGGACAGGGACCGTATGGCTACACCTTC. Its protein product is CASSLRSPGQGPYGYTF.

In this sample, this clonotype turned up many times. This sequence joins TRBV12-5 and TRBJ2-3; tentatively, D is TRBD1 (6 bases). V lost 5 bases and J 2 bases, leaving 11 bases between the germline ends. This CDR3 comprises 14 residues. In germline, CDR1 is LGHNT, CDR2 FRNRAP. The CDR3 protein is CASGRGQTTDTQYF. Written as DNA, the CDR3 is TGTGCTAGTGGTCGCGGACAGACCACAGATACGCAGTATTTT.

This clonotype was counted at least ten times. This rearrangement joins TRBV7-9 to TRBJ2-1; D is undetermined. Germline-derived CDR1 and CDR2 are SEHNR and FQNEAQ (reference sequence). V shed 5 bases and J shed 0 bases, with 11 bases lying between them. The CDR3 totals 15 residues. The CDR3 sequence is CASSPYVSSYNEQFF. Written as DNA, the CDR3 is TGTGCCAGCAGCCCGTATGTTAGCTCCTACAATGAGCAGTTCTTC.

This clonotype was counted many times. This chain uses TRBV12-3 or TRBV12-4 with TRBJ2-1; 13 bases agree with TRBD2. The CDR3 is 16 residues long. Germline trimming cut 5 bases from V and 5 bases from J; bases unmatched to any gene: 6. CDR3 bases: TGTGCCAGCAGTCCCTTGACTAGCGGGAGGAACAATGAGCAGTTCTTC. It is translated as CASSPLTSGRNNEQFF.

With regard to this clonotype: A much larger clone differs by one base, so this may be a read error. This chain connects TRBV12-5 to TRBJ2-1; the D gene is possibly TRBD1 (6 bases). Judging by the DNA end, TRBJ2-7 fits better; the J call may be wrong. Germline CDR1 is LGHNT and CDR2 is FRNRAP. The CDR3 extends over 13 amino acids. Written as DNA, the CDR3 is TGTGCTAGCTGTACCACAGGGTTTAATGAGCAGTACTTC. It yields the protein CASCTTGFNEQYF.

This clonotype was seen ten or more times. The chain has TRBV7-2 and TRBJ1-2; perhaps TRBD1 as D (5 bases). Germline V gene lookup returns CDR1 SGHTA and CDR2 FQGNSA. There are 16 residues in the CDR3. V was clipped by 7 bases and J by 0 bases, with 18 bases between them. The CDR3 loop is CASKGRGITSNYGYTF. For the CDR3, the DNA is TGTGCCAGCAAGGGGAGAGGGATAACCTCTAACTATGGCTACACCTTC.

Note on this clonotype: A much larger clone lies a single base off, so this may be a read error. The chain has TRBV2 and TRBJ2-2, with TRBD2 matching 13 bases. In germline, CDR1 is SNHLY, CDR2 FYNNEI. The CDR3 sequence is 16 residues long. In DNA form, the CDR3 reads TGTGCCAGCGACGGGACTAGCGGGGAAAACACCGGGGAGCCGTTTTTT. Translating it yields CASDGTSGENTGEPFF.

This clonotype was seen ten or more times. The rearrangement links TRBV27 to TRBJ1-1, with D unresolved. The CDR3 contains 16 residues. CDR1 is MNHEY, CDR2 SMNVEV, per germline (reference sequence). Deletions cut 5 bases from V and 8 bases from J, with 24 bases between. CDR3 amino acids: CASSPSSRGRVYEAFF. The CDR3 DNA reads as TGTGCCAGCAGTCCCAGCTCTCGCGGACGGGTCTACGAAGCTTTCTTT.